This T cell receptor beta chain was documented in a study of metastatic and nonmetastatic thyroid tumors. Study information: Repertoire comparison spanned blood and tumor or nodule tissue of malignant and benign thyroid patients.

Prior to thyroid surgery, none of the patients had received any treatment. TCRdb reanalyzed the PCR reads with MiXCR. The table includes more than 65,000 clones, 13% to 15% detected once. The CDR3 covers 13 residues. V dropped 6 bases and J dropped 7; count of bases not matched to a gene: 2. CDR1 and CDR2 from the germline V gene are MDHEN and SYDVKM. This clone occurred many times. The rearrangement joins TRBV28 to TRBJ2-1; 11 bases fit TRBD1. Material for sequencing was blood. This TCR derives from a male donor with papillary thyroid cancer or a benign thyroid nodule (not recorded which). Some clones in this sample may be carry-over from other donors' samples. The CDR3 DNA reads as TGTGCCAGCAGGGACAGGGGGCGGAATGAGCAGTTCTTC. Translation: CASRDRGRNEQFF.